The sequence of this TCR beta chain was determined in a study of vaccination effects on CD4 cells after COVID-19. Findings and limits, study-wide: Few convalescent patients and no early post-infection timepoints were included in the study. Marked clonal contraction was seen in infection- and vaccine-induced clones late after vaccination.

Assay: immunoSEQ multiplex PCR; the TCRdb copy retains only in-frame clones and omits some. The data show about 19,000 clones, roughly 80% seen once. Comment on this clone: Antigen unknown.

The junction had 6 bases not matched to a gene; V was cut back by 6 bases and J by 11 bases. The germline V gene encodes CDR1 MNHEY and CDR2 SVGAGI. This CDR3 spans 12 amino acids. Before sequencing took place, the ViraFEST assay used viral peptide pools to expand antigen-specific CD4+ T cells. Following culture for nine to ten days, CD4+ T cells were isolated. The person had a PCR-confirmed SARS-CoV-2 infection during March to December 2020. Days 3 and 7 saw half the medium replaced with IL-2 medium. The specimen was CD4+ T cells from PBMCs cultured with SARS-CoV-2 spike peptides, collected before COVID-19 vaccination. The chain employs TRBV6-5 and TRBJ1-4; 7 nucleotides match TRBD1. The sequence was obtained from a human donor who had a prior SARS-CoV-2 infection. This chain's CDR3 is CASSAQGRKLFF. In DNA form, the CDR3 reads TGTGCCAGCAGCGCACAGGGGAGGAAACTGTTTTTT.